This TCR beta chain emerged from a study of cytotoxic CD8 clonotypes in ibrutinib-treated CLL. Background on the study: The average sample held roughly 250,000 productive templates and almost 95,000 productive rearrangements.

Investigators sought sequencing depths of between 1 in 200,000 and 1 in 1 million T cells. Profiling relied on immunoSEQ multiplex PCR, and the TCRdb table lists in-frame clones only, not all of them. The data show 14,000 or so clones, around 60% seen once. Note on this clone: Its target is not known.

General study findings and limits: A difference in sampling times existed between sustained-remission and progressing patients. Ibrutinib response saw clonality rise, and progression saw it return toward baseline.

This CDR3 has 16 residues. The germline CDR1 and CDR2 sequences are LNHDA and SQIVND (reference sequence). V shed 0 bases and J 5 bases; nucleotides not matched to a gene: 6. The chain couples TRBV19 to TRBJ2-7; 11 bases fit TRBD1. The sequenced sample was PBMCs, obtained before ibrutinib treatment. The origin of this receptor is a human donor with chronic lymphocytic leukemia. CDR3 sequence (DNA): TGTGCCAGTAGTATAGAAAGGACAGGGGGCTTGGACGAGCAGTACTTC. Protein sequence: CASSIERTGGLDEQYF. The whole variable domain, filled in from reference TRBV19 and TRBJ2-7, reads DGGITQSPKYLFRKEGQNVTLSCEQNLNHDAMYWYRQDPGQGLRLIYYSQIVNDFQKGDIAEGYSVSREKKESFPLTVTSAQKNPTAFYLCASSIERTGGLDEQYFGPGTRLTVT.